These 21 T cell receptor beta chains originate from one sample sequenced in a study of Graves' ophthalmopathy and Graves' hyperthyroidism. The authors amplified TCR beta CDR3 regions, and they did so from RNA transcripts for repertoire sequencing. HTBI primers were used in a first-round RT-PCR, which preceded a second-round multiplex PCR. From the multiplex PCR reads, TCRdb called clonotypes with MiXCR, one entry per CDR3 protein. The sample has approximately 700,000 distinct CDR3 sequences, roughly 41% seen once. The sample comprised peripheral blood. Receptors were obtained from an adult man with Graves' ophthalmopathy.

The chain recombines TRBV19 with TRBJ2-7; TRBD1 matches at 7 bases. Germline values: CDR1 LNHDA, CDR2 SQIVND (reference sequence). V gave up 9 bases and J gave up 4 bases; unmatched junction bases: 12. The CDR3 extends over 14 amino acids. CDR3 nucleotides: TGTGCCAGCTCATCACACAGGGGAACGTACGAGCAGTACTTC. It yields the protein CASSSHRGTYEQYF.

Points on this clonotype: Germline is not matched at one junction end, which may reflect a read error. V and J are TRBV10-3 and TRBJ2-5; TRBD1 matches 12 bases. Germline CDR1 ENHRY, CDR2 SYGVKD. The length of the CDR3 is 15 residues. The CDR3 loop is CASSIGTGGMETQYF. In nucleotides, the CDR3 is TGTGCCAGCAGTATCGGGACAGGGGGCATGGAGACCCAGTACTTC.

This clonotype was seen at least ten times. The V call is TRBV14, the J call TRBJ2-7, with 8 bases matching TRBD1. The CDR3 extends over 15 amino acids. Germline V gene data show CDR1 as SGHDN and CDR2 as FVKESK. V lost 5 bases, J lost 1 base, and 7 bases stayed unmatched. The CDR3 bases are TGTGCCAGCAGCTATAGGACAGGGCTGTCCTACGAGCAGTACTTC. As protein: CASSYRTGLSYEQYF.

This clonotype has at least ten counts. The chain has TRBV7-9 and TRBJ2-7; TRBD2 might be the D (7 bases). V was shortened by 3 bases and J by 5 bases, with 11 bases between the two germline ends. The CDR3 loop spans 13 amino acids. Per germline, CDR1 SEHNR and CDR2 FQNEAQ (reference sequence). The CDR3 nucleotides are TGTGCCAGCAGCTTCGCGGGGGCGGACGAGCAGTACTTC. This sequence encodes CASSFAGADEQYF.

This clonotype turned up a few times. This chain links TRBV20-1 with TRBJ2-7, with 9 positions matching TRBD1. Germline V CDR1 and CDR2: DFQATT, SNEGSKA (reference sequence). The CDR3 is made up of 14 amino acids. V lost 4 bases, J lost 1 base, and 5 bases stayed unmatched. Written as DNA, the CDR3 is TGCAGTGCTACTGGACAGGGGTTTTCCTACGAGCAGTACTTC. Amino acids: CSATGQGFSYEQYF.

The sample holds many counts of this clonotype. The CDR3 DNA reads as TGCGCCAGCAGCCTTTCGACAGGCCTGCAAGAGACCCAGTACTTC. It yields the protein CASSLSTGLQETQYF. V usage is TRBV5-1 and J usage is TRBJ2-5; possibly TRBD1 for D (6 bases). Germline V lookup: CDR1 SGHRS, CDR2 YFSETQ. The CDR3 is 15 residues long. V was shortened by 4 bases and J by 2 bases, with 15 bases between the two germline ends.

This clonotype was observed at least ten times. This CDR3 reads CSVEDGYNYGYTF. In nucleotides, the CDR3 is TGCAGCGTCGAGGACGGATATAACTATGGCTACACCTTC. The chain links TRBV29-1 to TRBJ1-2, with D unclear. In germline, CDR1 is SQVTM, CDR2 ANQGSEA. The length of the CDR3 is 13 residues. V gave up 6 bases and J gave up 1 base, with 12 bases separating them.

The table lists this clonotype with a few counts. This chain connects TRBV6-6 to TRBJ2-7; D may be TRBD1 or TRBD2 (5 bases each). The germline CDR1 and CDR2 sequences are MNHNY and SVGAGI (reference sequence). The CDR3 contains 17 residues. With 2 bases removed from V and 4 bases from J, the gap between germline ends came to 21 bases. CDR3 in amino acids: CASSYPPGLGFVYEQYF. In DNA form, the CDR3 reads TGTGCCAGCAGTTACCCACCGGGGCTCGGATTCGTGTACGAGCAGTACTTC.

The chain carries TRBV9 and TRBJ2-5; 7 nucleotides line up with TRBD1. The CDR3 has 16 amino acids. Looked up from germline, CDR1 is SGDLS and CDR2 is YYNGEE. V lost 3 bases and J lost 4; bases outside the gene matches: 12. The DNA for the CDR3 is TGTGCCAGCAGCGCTACAGGGGCAGGGGTTCGAGAGACCCAGTACTTC. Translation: CASSATGAGVRETQYF.

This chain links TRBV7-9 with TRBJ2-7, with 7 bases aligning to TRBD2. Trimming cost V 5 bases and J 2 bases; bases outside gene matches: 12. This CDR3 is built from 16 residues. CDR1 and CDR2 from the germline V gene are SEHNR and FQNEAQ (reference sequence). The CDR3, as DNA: TGTGCCAGCAGCCGGGGCGCCGGGAGGTCAACCTACGAGCAGTACTTC. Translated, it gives CASSRGAGRSTYEQYF. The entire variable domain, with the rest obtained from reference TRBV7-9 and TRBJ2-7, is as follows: DTGVSQNPRHKITKRGQNVTFRCDPISEHNRLYWYRQTLGQGPEFLTYFQNEAQLEKSRLLSDRFSAERPKGSFSTLEIQRTEQGDSAMYLCASSRGAGRSTYEQYFGPGTRLTVT.

CDR3 coding DNA: TGTGCCAGCAGCTTCCTAAGGGGCACACACTATGGCTACACCTTC. Its translation is CASSFLRGTHYGYTF. V and J are TRBV11-2 and TRBJ1-2; D perhaps matches TRBD1 (5 bases). Trimming took 3 bases from V and 3 from J, leaving 14 bases between them. This CDR3 spans 15 amino acids. Germline values: CDR1 SGHAT, CDR2 FQNNGV.

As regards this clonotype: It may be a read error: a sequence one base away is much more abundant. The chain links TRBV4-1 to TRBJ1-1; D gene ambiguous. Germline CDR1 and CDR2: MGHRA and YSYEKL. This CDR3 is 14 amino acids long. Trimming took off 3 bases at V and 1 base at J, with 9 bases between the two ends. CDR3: CASSQLVRNTEAFF. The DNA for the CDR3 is TGCGCCAGCAGCCAGTTGGTTAGGAACACTGAAGCTTTCTTT.

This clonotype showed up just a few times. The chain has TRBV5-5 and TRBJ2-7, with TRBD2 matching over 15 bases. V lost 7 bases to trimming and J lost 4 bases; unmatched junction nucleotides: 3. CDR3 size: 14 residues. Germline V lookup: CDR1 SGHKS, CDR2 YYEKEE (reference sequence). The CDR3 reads CASGLAGGEYEQYF. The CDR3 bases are TGTGCCAGCGGACTAGCGGGAGGGGAATACGAGCAGTACTTC.

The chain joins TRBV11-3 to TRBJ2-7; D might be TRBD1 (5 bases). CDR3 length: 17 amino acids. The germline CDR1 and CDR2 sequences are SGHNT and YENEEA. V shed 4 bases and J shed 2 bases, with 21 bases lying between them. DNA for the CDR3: TGTGCCAGCAGCTCGACCGACAGACGGTCGACAGCCTACGAGCAGTACTTC. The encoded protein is CASSSTDRRSTAYEQYF.

CDR3 loop: CASSAGGQPNEKLFF. The CDR3 DNA reads TGTGCCAGCAGTGCTGGCGGACAGCCTAATGAAAAACTGTTTTTT. The V and J genes are TRBV2 and TRBJ1-4, with D perhaps matching TRBD1 (6 bases). V lost 4 bases and J 3 bases, leaving 12 bases between the germline ends. Per the germline V gene, CDR1 is SNHLY and CDR2 is FYNNEI. This CDR3 contains 15 residues.

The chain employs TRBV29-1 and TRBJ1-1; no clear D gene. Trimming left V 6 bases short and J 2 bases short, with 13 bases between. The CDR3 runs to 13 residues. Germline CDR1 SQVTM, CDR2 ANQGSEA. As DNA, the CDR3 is TGCAGCGTCCTTTTGGGAGGAAACACTGAAGCTTTCTTT. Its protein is CSVLLGGNTEAFF.

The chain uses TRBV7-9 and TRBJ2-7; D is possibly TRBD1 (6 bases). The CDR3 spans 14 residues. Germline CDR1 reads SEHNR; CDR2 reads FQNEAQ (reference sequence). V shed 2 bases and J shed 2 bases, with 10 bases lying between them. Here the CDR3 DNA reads TGTGCCAGCAGCTTAACGGACAGAACCTACGAGCAGTACTTC. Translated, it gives CASSLTDRTYEQYF. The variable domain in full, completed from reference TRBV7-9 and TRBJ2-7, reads DTGVSQNPRHKITKRGQNVTFRCDPISEHNRLYWYRQTLGQGPEFLTYFQNEAQLEKSRLLSDRFSAERPKGSFSTLEIQRTEQGDSAMYLCASSLTDRTYEQYFGPGTRLTVT.

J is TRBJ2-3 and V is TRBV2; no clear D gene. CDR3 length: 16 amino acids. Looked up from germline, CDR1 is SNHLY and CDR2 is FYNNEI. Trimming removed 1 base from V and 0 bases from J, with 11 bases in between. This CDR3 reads CASSEGGWASTDTQYF. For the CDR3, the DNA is TGTGCCAGCAGTGAAGGGGGATGGGCCAGCACAGATACGCAGTATTTT.

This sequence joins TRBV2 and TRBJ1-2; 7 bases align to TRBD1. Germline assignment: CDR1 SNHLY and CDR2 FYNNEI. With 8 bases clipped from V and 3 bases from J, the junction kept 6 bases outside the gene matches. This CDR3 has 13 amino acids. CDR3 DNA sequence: TGTGCCAGCCAAGAAGACAGGGACTATGGCTACACCTTC. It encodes CASQEDRDYGYTF.

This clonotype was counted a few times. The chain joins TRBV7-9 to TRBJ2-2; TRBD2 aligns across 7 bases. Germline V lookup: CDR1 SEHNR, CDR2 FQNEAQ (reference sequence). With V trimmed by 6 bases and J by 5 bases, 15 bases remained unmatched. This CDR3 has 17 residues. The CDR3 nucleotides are TGTGCCAGCAGTTTTAAAACCACTAGCGCTCAAACCGGGGAGCTGTTTTTT. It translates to CASSFKTTSAQTGELFF.

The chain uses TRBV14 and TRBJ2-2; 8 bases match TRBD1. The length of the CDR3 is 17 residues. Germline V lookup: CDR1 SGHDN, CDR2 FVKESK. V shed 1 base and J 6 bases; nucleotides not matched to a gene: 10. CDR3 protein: CASSQGRTGKHAGELFF. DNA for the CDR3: TGTGCCAGCAGCCAAGGTCGGACAGGGAAGCATGCCGGGGAGCTGTTTTTT.